These 20 T cell receptor beta chains originate from one sample sequenced in a study of blood T cell repertoires in COVID-19. This table comes from immunoSEQ multiplex PCR, and its TCRdb copy is limited to in-frame clones, with some not included. The table records some 150,000 clones, about 89% of them present only once. What was sequenced was peripheral blood. These receptor sequences come from a man between 50 and 59 years old with acute or convalescent COVID-19.

The CDR3 bases are TGTGCCAGCACCCGGAGATTGGGGGGGCCGGGCGATGAGCAGTTCTTC. Translating it yields CASTRRLGGPGDEQFF. The chain uses TRBV7-2 and TRBJ2-1; perhaps TRBD2 as D (7 bases). This CDR3 is 16 amino acids long. CDR1 and CDR2 (germline): SGHTA, FQGNSA. V dropped 7 bases and J dropped 8 bases, with 24 bases sitting between them.

This clone was detected only a few times. An end of the junction does not agree with germline; a read error may underlie this. The J gene is TRBJ1-1, the V gene TRBV9; no definite D call. The germline V gene has CDR1 SGDLS and CDR2 YYNGEE. The CDR3 runs 13 residues. The CDR3 DNA is TGTGCCAGCAGCGTTGGGCCGAACTCTGAAGCTTTCTTT. It codes for CASSVGPNSEAFF.

This chain links TRBV19 with TRBJ2-3, with a possible D match to TRBD1 (5 bases). Trimming took 3 bases from V and 3 from J, leaving 10 bases between them. Looked up from germline, CDR1 is LNHDA and CDR2 is SQIVND (reference sequence). The CDR3 loop spans 14 amino acids. The CDR3 nucleotides read TGTGCCAGTAGTATGGCAGGGCAGACAGATACGCAGTATTTT. This codes for CASSMAGQTDTQYF.

The J gene is TRBJ2-1, the V gene TRBV13; 7 bases line up with TRBD2. CDR1 is PRHDT, CDR2 FYEKMQ, per germline (reference sequence). This CDR3 has 13 residues. With 0 bases clipped from V and 8 bases from J, the junction kept 1 base outside the gene matches. The CDR3 region has the DNA TGTGCCAGCAGCTTAGGAACTAGCGATGAGCAGTTCTTC. It encodes CASSLGTSDEQFF.

The rearrangement joins TRBV27 to TRBJ2-2, with 9 bases lining up with TRBD1. J gave up 3 bases and V 10 bases, and 9 bases lay outside the gene matches. The CDR3 has 15 amino acids. The germline gives CDR1 MNHEY, CDR2 SMNVEV (reference sequence). For the CDR3, the DNA is TGTGCCACCAAAATCTGGACAGGGGACACCGGGGAGCTGTTTTTT. It codes for CATKIWTGDTGELFF.

V gene TRBV2 combines with J gene TRBJ2-1; no clear D. The CDR3 totals 15 residues. V lost 5 bases and J lost 5, with 16 bases in between. Germline CDR1 SNHLY, CDR2 FYNNEI. Here the CDR3 reads CASSPTTIQNNEQFF. The CDR3 DNA is TGTGCCAGCAGTCCAACAACCATACAAAACAATGAGCAGTTCTTC.

V usage is TRBV5-1 and J usage is TRBJ2-3; the D gene is possibly TRBD2 (6 bases). V gave up 4 bases and J gave up 3 bases, with 15 bases separating them. This CDR3 is built from 15 residues. In germline, CDR1 is SGHRS, CDR2 YFSETQ. CDR3 DNA: TGCGCCAGCAGCCGACTAGGGCTGTCTACAGATACGCAGTATTTT. Amino acid sequence: CASSRLGLSTDTQYF.

The CDR3 sequence is CASSPRAGGPGETQYF. Here the CDR3 DNA reads TGTGCCAGCTCACCACGGGCGGGAGGGCCTGGCGAGACCCAGTACTTC. This chain uses TRBV18 with TRBJ2-5; 9 nucleotides align to TRBD2. V gave up 1 base and J gave up 5 bases; unmatched junction bases: 8. The germline gives CDR1 KGHSH, CDR2 LQKENI. This CDR3 comprises 16 residues. Looking up the rest from reference TRBV18 and TRBJ2-5 gives the full variable domain: NAGVMQNPRHLVRRRGQEARLRCSPMKGHSHVYWYRQLPEEGLKFMVYLQKENIIDESGMPKERFSAEFPKEGPSILRIQQVVRGDSAAYFCASSPRAGGPGETQYFGPGTRLLVL.

This chain links TRBV2 with TRBJ2-7; 8 bases map to TRBD2. Looked up from germline, CDR1 is SNHLY and CDR2 is FYNNEI. V lost 8 bases to trimming and J lost 4 bases; unmatched junction nucleotides: 4. The CDR3 extends over 12 amino acids. In nucleotides, the CDR3 is TGTGCCAGCGGGCGGGAGGTTTACGAGCAGTACTTC. This sequence encodes CASGREVYEQYF.

This chain joins TRBV3-1 (or the pseudogene TRBV3-2) and TRBJ2-4; D gene uncertain. Between the trimmed V and J ends, which lost 3 bases and 2 bases, there was a span of 11 bases. The CDR3 runs 15 residues. From germline, CDR1 is LGHDT and CDR2 YNNKEL (reference sequence). CDR3 DNA sequence: TGTGCCAGCAGCCAGAGAGGTGCGACCAAAAACATTCAGTACTTC. This sequence encodes CASSQRGATKNIQYF.

The sample holds a few counts of this clone. The chain employs TRBV2 and TRBJ1-2, with D unclear. V was clipped by 3 bases and J by 4 bases, with 9 bases between them. CDR3 length equals 13 residues. CDR1 SNHLY and CDR2 FYNNEI come from the germline V gene. Written as DNA, the CDR3 is TGTGCCAGCAGTGACAGCCGGGGCTATGGCTACACCTTC. This codes for CASSDSRGYGYTF.

The chain recombines TRBV27 with TRBJ2-7; a weak D match, TRBD2 (6 bases). The germline CDR1 and CDR2 sequences are MNHEY and SMNVEV (reference sequence). The V end was cut by 6 bases, the J end by 3 bases, with 12 bases between. The CDR3 is made up of 13 amino acids. The CDR3 here is CASSRDSNYEQYF. The CDR3 DNA reads TGTGCCAGCAGCCGGGACTCTAACTACGAGCAGTACTTC.

The chain carries TRBV2 and TRBJ1-2; D uncertain. This CDR3 has 12 residues. Germline-derived CDR1 and CDR2 are SNHLY and FYNNEI. Trimming took off 6 bases at V and 4 bases at J, with 9 bases between the two ends. The CDR3 coding sequence is TGTGCCAGCAGAATAGAGGCCTATGGCTACACCTTC. Translation: CASRIEAYGYTF.

This chain uses TRBV28 with TRBJ1-2; D may be TRBD1 (6 bases). Germline V gene data show CDR1 as MDHEN and CDR2 as SYDVKM. The germline V and J ends were trimmed by 5 bases and 8 bases, with 15 bases remaining between them. This CDR3 has 13 amino acids. The CDR3 DNA follows: TGTGCCAGCAGTCCGCCGGGCAGGGGCGGCTACACCTTC. Translated: CASSPPGRGGYTF.

This chain connects TRBV9 to TRBJ2-7, with D possibly being TRBD1 (5 bases). V lost 4 bases and J lost 5, with 13 bases in between. The CDR3 extends over 13 amino acids. In germline, CDR1 is SGDLS, CDR2 YYNGEE. The CDR3 DNA is TGTGCCAGCAGCTTGGGGCCATTGCACGAGCAGTACTTC. Its protein product is CASSLGPLHEQYF. The entire variable domain, with the rest obtained from reference TRBV9 and TRBJ2-7, is as follows: DSGVTQTPKHLITATGQRVTLRCSPRSGDLSVYWYQQSLDQGLQFLIQYYNGEERAKGNILERFSAQQFPDLHSELNLSSLELGDSALYFCASSLGPLHEQYFGPGTRLTVT.

The V and J genes are TRBV10-3 and TRBJ1-1; D call uncertain. V dropped 0 bases and J dropped 4 bases, with 15 bases sitting between them. Germline values: CDR1 ENHRY, CDR2 SYGVKD. The CDR3 runs to 16 residues. The CDR3 nucleotides are TGTGCCATCAGTGAGTCGTTCTCCGGGGAGGGCACTGAAGCTTTCTTT. Translated: CAISESFSGEGTEAFF.

The chain links TRBV5-1 to TRBJ2-7; TRBD2 agrees at 11 bases. Germline values: CDR1 SGHRS, CDR2 YFSETQ. Unmatched junction bases numbered 3, after V lost 2 bases and J lost 5 bases. CDR3 length equals 14 residues. The CDR3 here is CASSLGSGRDEQYF. In nucleotides, the CDR3 is TGCGCCAGCAGCTTAGGTAGCGGGAGGGACGAGCAGTACTTC.

The rearrangement links TRBV29-1 to TRBJ2-7; tentatively, D is TRBD1 (5 bases). V was pared by 4 bases and J by 3 bases, with 16 bases between. Per germline, CDR1 SQVTM and CDR2 ANQGSEA. The CDR3 contains 14 residues. CDR3 in amino acids: CSVVRQIDNYEQYF. CDR3 in DNA: TGCAGCGTTGTCCGACAGATTGACAACTACGAGCAGTACTTC.

This rearrangement joins TRBV19 to TRBJ2-3; D is possibly TRBD2 (6 bases). Per germline, CDR1 LNHDA and CDR2 SQIVND (reference sequence). Trimming removed 4 bases at V and 0 bases at J, with 8 bases between. The CDR3 is 14 residues long. The DNA for the CDR3 is TGTGCCAGTAGTAGCGGGGATAGCACAGATACGCAGTATTTT. Translating gives CASSSGDSTDTQYF.

V usage is TRBV3-1 (or the pseudogene TRBV3-2) and J usage is TRBJ2-5, with D possibly being TRBD1 (5 bases). CDR1 LGHDT and CDR2 YNNKEL come from the germline V gene (reference sequence). V lost 2 bases to trimming and J lost 7 bases, with 20 bases between them. This CDR3 spans 16 amino acids. The CDR3 nucleotides are TGTGCCAGCAGCCAACACGGGCAGGGTCAGGAATGGACCCAGTACTTC. It codes for CASSQHGQGQEWTQYF.